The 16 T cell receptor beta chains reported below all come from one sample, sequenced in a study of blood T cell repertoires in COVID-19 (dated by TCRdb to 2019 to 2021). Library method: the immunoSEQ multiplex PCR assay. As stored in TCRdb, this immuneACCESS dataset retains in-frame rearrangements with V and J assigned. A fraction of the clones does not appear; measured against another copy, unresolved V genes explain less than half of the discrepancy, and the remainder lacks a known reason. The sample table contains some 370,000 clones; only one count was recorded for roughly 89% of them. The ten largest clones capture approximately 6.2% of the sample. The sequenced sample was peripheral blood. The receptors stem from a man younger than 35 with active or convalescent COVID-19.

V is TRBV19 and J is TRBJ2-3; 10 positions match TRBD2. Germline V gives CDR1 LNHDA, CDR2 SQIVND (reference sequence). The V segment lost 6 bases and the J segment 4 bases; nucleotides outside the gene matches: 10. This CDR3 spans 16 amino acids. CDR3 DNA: TGTGCCAGTAGCCCTCTAGGGACTAGCGAGGCAGATACGCAGTATTTT. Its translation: CASSPLGTSEADTQYF. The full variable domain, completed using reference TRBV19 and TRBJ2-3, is DGGITQSPKYLFRKEGQNVTLSCEQNLNHDAMYWYRQDPGQGLRLIYYSQIVNDFQKGDIAEGYSVSREKKESFPLTVTSAQKNPTAFYLCASSPLGTSEADTQYFGPGTRLTVL.

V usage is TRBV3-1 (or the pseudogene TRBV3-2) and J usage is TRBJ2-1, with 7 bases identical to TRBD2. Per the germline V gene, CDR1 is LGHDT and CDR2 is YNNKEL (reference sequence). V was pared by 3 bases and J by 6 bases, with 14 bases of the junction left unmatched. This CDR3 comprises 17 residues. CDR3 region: CASSQGYRTSRGNEQFF. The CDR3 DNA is TGTGCCAGCAGCCAGGGATACCGGACTAGTCGGGGCAATGAGCAGTTCTTC.

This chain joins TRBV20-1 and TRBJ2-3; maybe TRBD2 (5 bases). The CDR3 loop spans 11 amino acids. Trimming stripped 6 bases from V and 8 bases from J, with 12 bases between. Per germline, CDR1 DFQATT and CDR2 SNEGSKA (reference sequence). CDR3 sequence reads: CSAETRSTQYF. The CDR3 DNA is TGCAGTGCGGAAACTAGGTCTACGCAGTATTTT.

DNA for the CDR3: TGTGCCAGCAGCTTGTTCCTTGGGACCACGGGGGCCCAGTACTTC. It is translated as CASSLFLGTTGAQYF. The J gene is TRBJ2-5, the V gene TRBV5-4; possible D gene TRBD2, 6 bases. V was trimmed by 1 base and J by 9 bases, leaving 19 bases between them. Germline V gives CDR1 SGHNT, CDR2 YYREEE (reference sequence). This CDR3 is built from 15 residues.

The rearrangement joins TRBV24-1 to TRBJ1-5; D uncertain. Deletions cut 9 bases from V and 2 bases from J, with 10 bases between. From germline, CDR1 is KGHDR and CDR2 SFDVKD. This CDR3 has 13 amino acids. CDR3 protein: CATGLAGNQPQHF. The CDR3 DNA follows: TGTGCCACCGGTTTGGCGGGCAATCAGCCCCAGCATTTT.

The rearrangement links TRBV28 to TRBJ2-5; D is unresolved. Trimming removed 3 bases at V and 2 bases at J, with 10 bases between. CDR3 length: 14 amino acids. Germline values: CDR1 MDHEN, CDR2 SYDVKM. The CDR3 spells CASSFGRKQETQYF. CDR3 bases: TGTGCCAGCAGTTTTGGCAGGAAGCAAGAGACCCAGTACTTC.

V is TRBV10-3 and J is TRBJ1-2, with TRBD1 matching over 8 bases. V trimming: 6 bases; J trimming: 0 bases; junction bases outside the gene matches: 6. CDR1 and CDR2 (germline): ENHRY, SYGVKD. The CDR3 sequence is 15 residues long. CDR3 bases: TGTGCCATCAGGGAACAGGGGGTAGCTAACTATGGCTACACCTTC. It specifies CAIREQGVANYGYTF.

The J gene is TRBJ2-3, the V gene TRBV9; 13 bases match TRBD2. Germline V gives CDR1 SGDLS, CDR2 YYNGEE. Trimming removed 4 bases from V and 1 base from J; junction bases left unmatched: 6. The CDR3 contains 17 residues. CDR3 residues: CASSPKGTSGGTDTQYF. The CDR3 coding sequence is TGTGCCAGCAGCCCAAAGGGGACTAGCGGGGGCACAGATACGCAGTATTTT.

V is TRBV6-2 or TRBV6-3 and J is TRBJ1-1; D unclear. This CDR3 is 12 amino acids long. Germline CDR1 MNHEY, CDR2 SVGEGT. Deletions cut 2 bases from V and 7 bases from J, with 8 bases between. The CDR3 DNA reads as TGTGCCAGCAGTTACACACGAAATGAAGCTTTCTTT. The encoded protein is CASSYTRNEAFF.

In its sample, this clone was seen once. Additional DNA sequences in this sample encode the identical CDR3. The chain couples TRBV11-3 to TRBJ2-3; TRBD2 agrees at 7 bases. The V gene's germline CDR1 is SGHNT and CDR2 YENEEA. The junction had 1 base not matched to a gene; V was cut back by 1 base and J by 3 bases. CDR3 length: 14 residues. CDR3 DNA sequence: TGTGCCAGCAGCTTAGGGCGGGGGACAGATACGCAGTATTTT. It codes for CASSLGRGTDTQYF.

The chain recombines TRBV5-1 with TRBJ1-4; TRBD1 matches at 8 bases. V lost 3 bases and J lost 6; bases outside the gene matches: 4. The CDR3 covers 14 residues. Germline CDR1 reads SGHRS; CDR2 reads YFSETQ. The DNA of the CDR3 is TGCGCCAGCAGCTCCGGGACAGGCCATGAAAAACTGTTTTTT. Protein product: CASSSGTGHEKLFF.

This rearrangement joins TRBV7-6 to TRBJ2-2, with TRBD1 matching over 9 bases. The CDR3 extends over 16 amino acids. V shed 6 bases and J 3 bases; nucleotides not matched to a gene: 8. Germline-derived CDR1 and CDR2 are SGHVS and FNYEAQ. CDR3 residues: CASSSRQGVDTGELFF. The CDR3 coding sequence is TGTGCCAGCAGTTCTAGACAGGGGGTGGACACCGGGGAGCTGTTTTTT.

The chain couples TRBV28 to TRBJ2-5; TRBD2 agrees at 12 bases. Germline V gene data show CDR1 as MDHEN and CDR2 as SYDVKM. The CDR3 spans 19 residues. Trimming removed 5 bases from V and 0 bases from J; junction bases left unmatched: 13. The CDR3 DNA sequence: TGTGCCAGCAGTGTCGGGCTAGCGGGAGGGCCGGGGTACCAAGAGACCCAGTACTTC. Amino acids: CASSVGLAGGPGYQETQYF.

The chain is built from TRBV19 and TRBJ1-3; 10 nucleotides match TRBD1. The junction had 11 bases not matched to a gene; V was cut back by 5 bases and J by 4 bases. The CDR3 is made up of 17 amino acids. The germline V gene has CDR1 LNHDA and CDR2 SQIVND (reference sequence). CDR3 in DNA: TGTGCCAGTAGTTCCTCCTTGGGACAGGGGAACGGAAACACCATATATTTT. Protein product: CASSSSLGQGNGNTIYF.

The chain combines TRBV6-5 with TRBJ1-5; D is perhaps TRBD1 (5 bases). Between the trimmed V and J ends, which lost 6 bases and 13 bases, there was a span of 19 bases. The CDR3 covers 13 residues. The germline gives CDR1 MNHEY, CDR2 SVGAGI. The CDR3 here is CASSPHEGASQHF. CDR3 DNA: TGTGCCAGCAGCCCCCACGAAGGGGCTTCACAGCATTTT.

This CDR3 reads CASITGSNTEAFF. CDR3 coding DNA: TGTGCCAGCATTACAGGGTCGAATACTGAAGCTTTCTTT. The chain is built from TRBV11-2 and TRBJ1-1, with D possibly TRBD1 on 6 matching bases. Trimming pared 7 bases from V and 5 bases from J, leaving 14 bases between. Germline CDR1 reads SGHAT; CDR2 reads FQNNGV. The CDR3 sequence is 13 residues long. The variable domain in full, completed from reference TRBV11-2 and TRBJ1-1, reads EAGVAQSPRYKIIEKRQSVAFWCNPISGHATLYWYQQILGQGPKLLIQFQNNGVVDDSQLPKDRFSAERLKGVDSTLKIQPAKLEDSAVYLCASITGSNTEAFFGQGTRLTVV.